This record looks at one TCR beta chain sequence and its context. The antigen is undetermined. These data are taken from a study of cytomegalovirus exposure and HLA in healthy donors. Overall study results and limits: Beyond CMV serostatus, there was no information to go on about immune exposure.

V shed 5 bases and J 7 bases; nucleotides not matched to a gene: 8. Germline V CDR1 and CDR2: LNHDA, SQIVND (reference sequence). The CDR3 covers 15 residues. Use of 60 Vbeta and 13 Jbeta primers characterized the PCR. Here immunoSEQ multiplex PCR was the method, and the copy in TCRdb shows in-frame clones only, minus some. Of around 170,000 clones detected, approximately 80% appear once; the ten largest clones hold over 1.5%. This TCR was sampled from a woman aged 18-30 years in good health and CMV-seronegative. V gene TRBV19 combines with J gene TRBJ2-3; 11 nucleotides match TRBD1. Sequencing used PBMCs. The CDR3: CASSLWTGGLNTQYF. CDR3 sequence (DNA): TGTGCCAGTAGTCTGTGGACAGGGGGCCTAAATACGCAGTATTTT. The full variable domain, with the rest looked up from reference TRBV19 and TRBJ2-3, is DGGITQSPKYLFRKEGQNVTLSCEQNLNHDAMYWYRQDPGQGLRLIYYSQIVNDFQKGDIAEGYSVSREKKESFPLTVTSAQKNPTAFYLCASSLWTGGLNTQYFGPGTRLTVL.